Sequencing of this TCR beta chain was carried out in a study of blood T cells in healthy people across ages (dated by TCRdb to about 2015). As for the study more broadly: In model experiments, template switching captured about one uniquely barcoded TCR beta cDNA molecule for every two T cells. The donors were split into four age groups: young (average about 16 years), middle-aged (around 40), aged (approximately 60) and long-lived (82). Age-related changes in TCR beta repertoire diversity were measured in the study by deep sequencing normalized with unique cDNA molecular identifiers. Donors of different ages were randomly distributed across sequencing lanes to avoid experimental bias. The study analyzed two additional independent replicas of 1 million unique cDNA reads from the same blood draw for two donors, one aged 18 to 30 and one aged 80 or older. Here is what the overall study found, with its caveats: Observed TCR beta diversity per million T cells fell roughly linearly with age, and a significant reduction was already apparent by age roughly 40. Compared with the aged group, more naive CD4+ T cells, fewer expanded clones and increased TCR diversity were shown by the long-lived group, suggesting age selection. A strong correlation was found between observed TCR beta diversity and the percentage of naive T cells measured by flow cytometry. Total diversity estimates from one million sequenced T cells were considered lower bounds and underestimates. The CMV infection status of donors was not known, potentially confounding age-related changes in expanded clonotypes. Because profiling used bulk unsorted PBMCs, naive and antigen-experienced compartments could not be compared conclusively.

Library preparation was by 5' RACE. The sequencing machine was an Illumina HiSeq 2500. The second PCR ran for roughly 7 to 11 cycles and used a J-beta primer mix along with a sample-barcoded 5' primer. A unique molecular identifier was introduced onto each TCR beta cDNA molecule by a template-switch 5' adaptor carrying 12 random nucleotides. Each sample yielded at least 2.5 million CDR3-containing paired-end reads. The Mint cDNA synthesis kit, primed by a TRBC-specific oligonucleotide, was used to synthesize first-strand cDNA from all RNA. Following uracil-DNA glycosylase treatment, all cDNA underwent a first 18-cycle PCR with the universal primers M1SS and BC2_uni_R. The original methods were these. For normalization, 1 million high-quality reads were randomly selected from each sample, with every read carrying a distinct molecular identifier. Reads sharing molecular identifiers were discarded rather than binned into consensus sequences. MiTCR, run with a Q25 quality threshold and the strictest error-elimination algorithm, handled CDR3 identification, clonotype clustering and error correction. A nonparametric unseen species model with Euler transformation was used to estimate a lower bound on total TCR beta diversity. TCRdb cleaned the public reads at Q25 with fastp, built clones with MiXCR and kept in-frame beta chains. When rows share a CDR3 protein, they turn into one entry using the most common DNA and genes. The V and J calls were not made by the authors but by TCRdb's processing. For this sample there are hundreds of thousands of distinct CDR3 sequences; around 31% appear just once. The top ten hold more than 15% of the sample.

CDR1 DFQATT and CDR2 SNEGSKA are derived from the germline V gene (reference sequence). V loses 1 base, J loses 0 bases, and the germline ends lie 10 bases apart. The CDR3 goes from the cysteine to the phenylalanine over 15 residues. CDR3 DNA only is kept here, 45 bases in frame from base 1. Systemically healthy Caucasian individuals from Russia, over 30 in total and aged about 6 to 90 years, were included as donors. Each donor gave ten milliliters of peripheral blood, collected into EDTA-treated Vacutainer tubes. Ficoll-Paque density-gradient centrifugation was used to isolate PBMCs, with at least 6.5 million per sample. Trizol reagent was used to extract total RNA from PBMCs, with at least 6 micrograms per sample. Naive CD45RAhigh/CD27high T cell percentages were measured by flow cytometry on a PBMC aliquot from every donor. As regards this clonotype: Its specific antigen is unknown. No much larger clonotype is one base removed from it; base qualities were not supplied.

The chain is assembled from TRBV20-1 and TRBJ2-1; no confident D gene assignment can be made. The material sequenced was blood. The TCR was taken from a woman of 80 years or more in good health. The CDR3 region reads CSARVKRFSYNEQFF. The DNA sequence is given as TGCAGTGCTAGAGTCAAACGGTTCTCCTACAATGAGCAGTTCTTC.